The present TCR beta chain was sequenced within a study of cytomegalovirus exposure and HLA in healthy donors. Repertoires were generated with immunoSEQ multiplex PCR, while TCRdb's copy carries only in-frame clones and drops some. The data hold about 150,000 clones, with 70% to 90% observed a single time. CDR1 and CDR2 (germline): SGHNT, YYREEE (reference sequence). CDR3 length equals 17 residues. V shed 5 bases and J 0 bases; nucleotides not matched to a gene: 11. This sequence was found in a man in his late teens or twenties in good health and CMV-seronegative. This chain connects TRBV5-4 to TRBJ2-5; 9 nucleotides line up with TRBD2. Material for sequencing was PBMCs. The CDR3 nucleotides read TGTGCCAGCAGTATGTTAGCGGGGGATCCAAACCAAGAGACCCAGTACTTC. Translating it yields CASSMLAGDPNQETQYF.